This TCR beta chain was identified during a study of identical twins. This clonotype appeared a few times. The antigen is undetermined. Unique molecular identifiers were present on cDNA, and template switching added a universal primer site. TCRdb re-called the 5' RACE reads through MiXCR, storing one row per CDR3 protein. The sample has 1.5 million to 2 million distinct CDR3 sequences; more than 30% are singletons. V lost 0 bases and J 5 bases, leaving 19 bases between the germline ends. The CDR3 is made up of 17 amino acids. Germline V gene data show CDR1 as SGDLS and CDR2 as YYNGEE. Study-level points and caveats: Not following the same donors, the study drew its conclusions from cross-sectional statistical analysis.

The receptor's source is a newborn girl in good health. Input material: cord blood. The chain joins TRBV9 to TRBJ2-3; possible D gene TRBD2, 5 bases. The CDR3: CASSVAPTTRDGDTQYF. DNA for the CDR3: TGTGCCAGCAGCGTAGCCCCAACTACTAGAGATGGAGATACGCAGTATTTT.